The entry below gives a single T cell receptor beta chain sequence along with its context. Time point defined: cycle 4 day 1 (C4D1), after more than five weeks of nivolumab. Patients all relapsed after autologous stem cell transplantation, and there was variation in brentuximab vedotin exposure. This record comes from a study of PD-1 blockade in classical Hodgkin lymphoma. Study information: The patients were dosed with nivolumab 3 mg/kg, infused intravenously every 2 weeks.

Only in-frame clones appear in the TCRdb table, and some are missing; sequencing was by immunoSEQ multiplex PCR. The sample consists of 40,000 to 55,000 clones, around four fifths of them appearing once. The sequencing here drew on peripheral blood mononuclear cells (PBMCs), taken before the fourth cycle of nivolumab. This clonotype originated in a human donor with classical Hodgkin lymphoma.

CDR3 in amino acids: CATNSGGPDTGELFF. CDR3 sequence (DNA): TGTGCCACGAATAGCGGGGGGCCAGACACCGGGGAGCTGTTTTTT. The genes are TRBV7-2 and TRBJ2-2; TRBD2 matches at 10 bases. V was pared by 10 bases and J by 3 bases, with 8 bases of the junction left unmatched. The germline V gene has CDR1 SGHTA and CDR2 FQGNSA. CDR3 length equals 15 residues.